A single sample is the source of the 25 T cell receptor beta chains below, sequenced in a study of blood T cell repertoires in COVID-19. Only in-frame clones appear in the TCRdb table, and some are missing; sequencing was by immunoSEQ multiplex PCR. The sample contains about 470,000 clones, around 90% of which appear only once. The sequencing sample was made of PBMCs or T cells enriched from blood (not recorded which). Receptors originate from a woman younger than 30 who had recovered from COVID-19.

CDR3 nucleotide sequence: TGCGCCAGCAGCTTGAGTACGGGGGACTACGAGCAGTACTTC. Protein product: CASSLSTGDYEQYF. The chain has TRBV5-1 and TRBJ2-7, with D tentatively TRBD2 (6 bases). The CDR3 spans 14 residues. Germline lookup yields CDR1 SGHRS and CDR2 YFSETQ. V was shortened by 1 base and J by 3 bases, with 11 bases between the two germline ends.

The chain joins TRBV28 to TRBJ1-4, with D uncertain. Germline V CDR1 and CDR2: MDHEN, SYDVKM. The CDR3 totals 12 residues. The V gene lost 6 bases and the J gene lost 6 bases, with 8 bases spanning the gap. The CDR3 region has the DNA TGTGCCAGCAGCCCGATAGATGAAAAACTGTTTTTT. It encodes CASSPIDEKLFF.

The V and J genes are TRBV9 and TRBJ2-1, with D maybe TRBD2 (7 bases). The CDR3 has 13 amino acids. The germline V gene has CDR1 SGDLS and CDR2 YYNGEE. Deletions cut 3 bases from V and 9 bases from J, with 13 bases between. CDR3 sequence reads: CASSAKGGSEQFF. The CDR3 region has the DNA TGTGCCAGCAGCGCTAAGGGGGGGTCTGAGCAGTTCTTC.

V usage is TRBV4-1 and J usage is TRBJ2-4, with TRBD2 identical over 8 bases. Germline loops: CDR1 MGHRA, CDR2 YSYEKL. The CDR3 totals 19 residues. V was clipped by 1 base and J by 3 bases; unmatched bases: 14. Here the CDR3 reads CASSQAGIAGRYLKNIQYF. The CDR3 DNA reads TGCGCCAGCAGCCAAGCAGGGATAGCGGGGAGATATCTCAAAAACATTCAGTACTTC.

The V call is TRBV28, the J call TRBJ1-4; TRBD1 agrees at 9 bases. Germline V gene data show CDR1 as MDHEN and CDR2 as SYDVKM. CDR3 length: 15 residues. Trimming removed 8 bases from V and 7 bases from J; junction bases left unmatched: 11. DNA for the CDR3: TGTGCCAGCCAATTAGGGGGACAGGGATTTGAAAAACTGTTTTTT. The encoded protein is CASQLGGQGFEKLFF.

A single count supports this clone. This rearrangement joins TRBV3-1 (or the pseudogene TRBV3-2) to TRBJ2-7; TRBD1 is a possible D gene (5 bases). Trimming stripped 0 bases from V and 4 bases from J, with 10 bases between. The CDR3 totals 14 residues. Germline CDR1 and CDR2: LGHDT and YNNKEL (reference sequence). The CDR3 sequence: CASSQEPGMYEQYF. The CDR3 DNA sequence: TGTGCCAGCAGCCAAGAGCCAGGGATGTACGAGCAGTACTTC.

The CDR3 sequence is CASATGGEGAEAFF. The CDR3, as DNA: TGTGCCAGCGCCACCGGAGGGGAAGGAGCTGAAGCTTTCTTT. This chain connects TRBV5-4 to TRBJ1-1; D might be TRBD1 (5 bases). The CDR3 totals 14 residues. The germline gives CDR1 SGHNT, CDR2 YYREEE (reference sequence). V was shortened by 7 bases and J by 6 bases, with 19 bases between the two germline ends.

The chain uses TRBV11-2 and TRBJ2-7; D is unclear. CDR1 is SGHAT and CDR2 is FQNNGV in the germline V gene. The CDR3 is 14 residues long. The germline V and J ends were trimmed by 3 bases and 4 bases, with 13 bases remaining between them. The CDR3 nucleotides are TGTGCCAGCAGCTTCACCTCCTTACAATACGAGCAGTACTTC. It translates to CASSFTSLQYEQYF.

This chain joins TRBV5-1 and TRBJ2-5; TRBD2 is a possible D gene (5 bases). CDR1 and CDR2 from the germline V gene are SGHRS and YFSETQ. Trimming stripped 4 bases from V and 9 bases from J, with 10 bases between. The length of the CDR3 is 11 residues. The CDR3 DNA follows: TGCGCCAGCAGCCCCGGGGTGGCCCAGTACTTC. This codes for CASSPGVAQYF.

CDR3 DNA: TGTGCCGCCTCGGGAGCTAACTATGGCTACACCTTC. It encodes CAASGANYGYTF. V gene TRBV6-5 combines with J gene TRBJ1-2; no clear D gene. CDR1 is MNHEY, CDR2 SVGAGI, per germline. Trimming removed 11 bases at V and 0 bases at J, with 10 bases between. The CDR3 sequence is 12 residues long.

V and J are TRBV5-1 and TRBJ1-2, with 9 bases matching TRBD1. The germline gives CDR1 SGHRS, CDR2 YFSETQ. J was trimmed by 8 bases and V by 1 base; bases with no gene match: 6. The CDR3 is 14 amino acids. This CDR3 is CASSLRQGEEGYTF. The CDR3 nucleotides are TGCGCCAGCAGCTTGAGACAGGGGGAAGAAGGCTACACCTTC.

The V and J genes are TRBV3-1 (or the pseudogene TRBV3-2) and TRBJ2-7, with 8 bases that match TRBD2. Germline V gene sequence: CDR1 LGHDT, CDR2 YNNKEL (reference sequence). CDR3 length: 14 amino acids. V shed 3 bases and J 3 bases; nucleotides not matched to a gene: 4. The CDR3 sequence: CASSQGLVGYEQYF. The CDR3 DNA reads TGTGCCAGCAGCCAGGGACTAGTGGGCTACGAGCAGTACTTC.

This sequence joins TRBV28 and TRBJ1-2; 7 bases fit TRBD1. The CDR3 totals 14 residues. CDR1 MDHEN and CDR2 SYDVKM come from the germline V gene. J was trimmed by 8 bases and V by 3 bases; bases with no gene match: 9. The CDR3 DNA follows: TGTGCCAGCAGTTTTTTTGACAGGGAAGGCGGCTACACCTTC. Amino acids: CASSFFDREGGYTF.

This clone was seen a single time. V gene TRBV2 combines with J gene TRBJ1-6, with 7 bases fitting TRBD1. The CDR3 has 16 residues. Germline V gives CDR1 SNHLY, CDR2 FYNNEI. V lost 7 bases to trimming and J lost 5 bases; unmatched junction nucleotides: 11. The CDR3 coding sequence is TGTGCCAGCACCACCCCCCAAGGGGGCAATAATTCACCCCTCCACTTT. It yields the protein CASTTPQGGNNSPLHF.

The chain carries TRBV10-1 and TRBJ2-2, with unresolved D. V shed 4 bases and J shed 4 bases, with 7 bases lying between them. CDR1 is WNHNN, CDR2 SYGVQD, per germline (reference sequence). This CDR3 is built from 13 residues. The CDR3 nucleotides read TGCGCCAGCAGTGCGAGTAGCACCGGGGAGCTGTTTTTT. Its protein product is CASSASSTGELFF.

This rearrangement joins TRBV5-4 to TRBJ2-1; 10 nucleotides line up with TRBD1. V was clipped by 5 bases and J by 8 bases; unmatched bases: 10. CDR1 is SGHNT, CDR2 YYREEE, per germline (reference sequence). The CDR3 runs to 15 residues. CDR3 in DNA: TGTGCCAGCAGGGCCGTGACAGGGGGCTTCCATGAGCAGTTCTTC. This sequence encodes CASRAVTGGFHEQFF.

This chain links TRBV3-1 (or the pseudogene TRBV3-2) with TRBJ1-1, with 8 bases that match TRBD1. CDR1 is LGHDT, CDR2 YNNKEL, per germline (reference sequence). CDR3 size: 15 residues. The V and J ends lost 5 bases and 1 base, in that order; junction bases with no gene match: 6. The CDR3 coding sequence is TGTGCCAGCAGCGAAAGAGGACAGGGGAACACTGAAGCTTTCTTT. Translation gives CASSERGQGNTEAFF.

This clone was seen a single time. The chain is built from TRBV15 and TRBJ1-1; D perhaps matches TRBD1 (5 bases). CDR3 length: 16 amino acids. Germline V gene sequence: CDR1 LNHNV, CDR2 YYDKDF (reference sequence). Trimming shortened V by 0 bases and J by 1 base, and 12 bases separated the two germline ends. The CDR3 loop reads CATSRDGWGGNTEAFF. The DNA of the CDR3 is TGTGCCACCAGCAGAGATGGTTGGGGCGGGAACACTGAAGCTTTCTTT.

This sequence joins TRBV5-1 and TRBJ2-7, with TRBD2 as a possible D gene (6 bases). This CDR3 has 15 amino acids. In germline, CDR1 is SGHRS, CDR2 YFSETQ. Trimming shortened V by 4 bases and J by 0 bases, and 14 bases separated the two germline ends. Here the CDR3 reads CASSPGTFSSYEQYF. DNA for the CDR3: TGCGCCAGCAGCCCCGGGACTTTCAGCTCCTACGAGCAGTACTTC.

The J gene is TRBJ1-1, the V gene TRBV18; 10 nucleotides align to TRBD1. The CDR3 is 23 amino acids. The germline V gene has CDR1 KGHSH and CDR2 LQKENI. J was trimmed by 0 bases and V by 6 bases; bases with no gene match: 28. The CDR3 nucleotides are TGTGCCAGCTCCCCAAGGGGGGACAGGGGTCCAGCCGGGCATTTTTACATGAACACTGAAGCTTTCTTT. It yields the protein CASSPRGDRGPAGHFYMNTEAFF.

The gene calls are TRBV5-1 and TRBJ1-2, with TRBD1 as a possible D gene (6 bases). Trimming left V 5 bases short and J 0 bases short, with 14 bases between. There are 15 residues in the CDR3. The germline V gene has CDR1 SGHRS and CDR2 YFSETQ. CDR3 sequence reads: CASSPGGAPNYGYTF. The CDR3 coding sequence is TGCGCCAGCAGTCCCGGGGGGGCCCCTAACTATGGCTACACCTTC.

As to this clone: At the DNA level, this CDR3 is encoded by other sequences in the same sample as well. V usage is TRBV30 and J usage is TRBJ2-5; D possibly corresponds to TRBD2 (5 bases). Trimming stripped 1 base from V and 5 bases from J, with 5 bases between. The CDR3 has 11 amino acids. CDR1 and CDR2 from the germline V gene are GTSNPN and SVGIG (reference sequence). CDR3: CAWSGGETQYF. The CDR3 DNA follows: TGTGCCTGGAGTGGAGGGGAGACCCAGTACTTC. The whole variable domain, filled in from reference TRBV30 and TRBJ2-5, reads SQTIHQWPATLVQPVGSPLSLECTVEGTSNPNLYWYRQAAGRGLQLLFYSVGIGQISSEVPQNLSASRPQDRQFILSSKKLLLSDSGFYLCAWSGGETQYFGPGTRLLVL.

The V call is TRBV5-1, the J call TRBJ2-7; D perhaps matches TRBD2 (6 bases). This CDR3 is built from 13 residues. CDR1 is SGHRS, CDR2 YFSETQ, per germline. V was cut by 3 bases and J by 5 bases, with 12 bases left in between. The CDR3 nucleotides read TGCGCCAGCAGCTCCCCCGGAGGGAACGAGCAGTACTTC. It codes for CASSSPGGNEQYF.

V gene TRBV7-2 combines with J gene TRBJ2-3; 7 nucleotides match TRBD2. The CDR3 length is 14 residues. Trimming cost V 7 bases and J 2 bases; bases outside gene matches: 6. CDR1 and CDR2 from the germline V gene are SGHTA and FQGNSA. As DNA, the CDR3 is TGTGCCAGCACATCGCGGGGGACCACAGATACGCAGTATTTT. Its translation: CASTSRGTTDTQYF. Supplemented by reference TRBV7-2 and TRBJ2-3, the full variable domain reads GAGVSQSPSNKVTEKGKDVELRCDPISGHTALYWYRQSLGQGLEFLIYFQGNSAPDKSGLPSDRFSAERTGGSVSTLTIQRTQQEDSAVYLCASTSRGTTDTQYFGPGTRLTVL.

The chain employs TRBV15 and TRBJ1-1, with D possibly matching TRBD1 (6 bases). Trimming took off 3 bases at V and 8 bases at J, with 19 bases between the two ends. The germline CDR1 and CDR2 sequences are LNHNV and YYDKDF (reference sequence). The CDR3 is 15 residues long. CDR3 sequence (DNA): TGTGCCACCAGCAGTAACAAGCCAGGGGCATCGGAAGCTTTCTTT. It is translated as CATSSNKPGASEAFF. Looking up the rest from reference TRBV15 and TRBJ1-1 gives the full variable domain: DAMVIQNPRYQVTQFGKPVTLSCSQTLNHNVMYWYQQKSSQAPKLLFHYYDKDFNNEADTPDNFQSRRPNTSFCFLDIRSPGLGDTAMYLCATSSNKPGASEAFFGQGTRLTVV.